These T cell receptor beta chains were read from a single sample in a study of Graves' ophthalmopathy and Graves' hyperthyroidism. Each CDR3 protein is one row after TCRdb ran MiXCR on the multiplex PCR reads. The repertoire consists of approximately 700,000 distinct CDR3 sequences, with 35% to 50% occurring once and the leading ten covering roughly 3%. Sequencing was carried out using peripheral blood. Source of these receptors: an adult man with Graves' ophthalmopathy. Each CDR3 is given with its conserved first and last residue. A D gene is named only where the DNA matches it firmly. Some rows mark clone size as missing; the rest say once, few, many or name a class of expanded clone.

>TRBJ1-5|TRBV10-3|few|TRBD1
TGTGCCTGGAGTGTGGGGCAGGGGGCGGGTAGCAATCAGCCCCAGCATTTT
CAWSVGQGAGSNQPQHF
>TRBJ2-2|TRBV5-1|.|.
TGCGCCAGCAGCGCGGGGACAACGAACACCGGGGAGCTGTTTTTT
CASSAGTTNTGELFF
>TRBJ1-5|TRBV20-1|.|.
TGCAGTGCTAGGGGTCGCAGGGATCAGCCCCAGCATTTT
CSARGRRDQPQHF
>TRBJ1-2|TRBV6-6|.|TRBD1
TGTGCCAGCAGTGAAATTTTGCGGGACAGCCCCTATGGCTACACCTTC
CASSEILRDSPYGYTF
>TRBJ1-6|TRBV2|.|TRBD1
TGTGCCAGCAGTTACTCGAGTAGTTTGGGGACAGGGGGCTATTCACCCCTCCACTTT
CASSYSSSLGTGGYSPLHF
>TRBJ2-7|TRBV5-1|.|.
TGCGCCAGCAGCTTGGATCAGGGGGGCTACGAGCAGTACTTC
CASSLDQGGYEQYF
>TRBJ1-4|TRBV7-6|many|.
TGTGCCAGCAGCTTAGTACAGGGTAGGGATGAAAAACTGTTTTTT
CASSLVQGRDEKLFF
>TRBJ1-6|TRBV9|many|.
TGTGCCAGCAGCACTCATCCCGGGAGCTCCTATAATTCACCCCTCCACTTT
CASSTHPGSSYNSPLHF
>TRBJ1-1|TRBV25-1|many|.
TGTGCCAGCAGTGAAGGTCTTGACGGGATAATGAACACTGAAGCTTTCTTT
CASSEGLDGIMNTEAFF
>TRBJ1-6|TRBV10-3|many|TRBD1
TGTGCCATCAGTGAGTTGGGACAGGGTAATTCACCCCTCCACTTT
CAISELGQGNSPLHF
>TRBJ1-6|TRBV7-9|.|TRBD1
TGTGCCAGCAGCTCCGCCAGGACAGGCGATTCACCCCTCCACTTT
CASSSARTGDSPLHF
>TRBJ1-2|TRBV15|.|.
TGTGCCACCGGGACGGCCTGGGGCTACACCTTC
CATGTAWGYTF
>TRBJ2-2|TRBV29-1|.|.
TGCAGCGGCGAAGGGGGGTACACCGGGGAGCTGTTTTTT
CSGEGGYTGELFF
>TRBJ2-2|TRBV25-1|many|TRBD1
TGTGCCAGCAGTGAATTACAGGGGGACACCGGGGAGCTGTTTTTT
CASSELQGDTGELFF
>TRBJ1-6|TRBV7-9|many|.
TGTGCCAGCAGCCTCACCCGCGGGGATTCACCCCTCCACTTT
CASSLTRGDSPLHF
>TRBJ1-3|TRBV10-3|few|.
TGTGCCATCAGTGTCCGGGATATCCCCTCTGGAAACACCATATATTTT
CAISVRDIPSGNTIYF